The 18 T cell receptor beta chains below were found in one sample sequenced in a study of a mutant IDH1 vaccine in newly diagnosed glioma. No antigen has been assigned to these receptors. Time point given: week 23, last vaccination. Vaccination used 300 ug of mutant IDH1 20-mer peptide per dose, with topical imiquimod. Only in-frame clones appear in the TCRdb table, and some are missing; sequencing was by immunoSEQ multiplex PCR. The sample contains around 34,000 clones, roughly 76% of which appear only once. The source material was PBMCs, sampled from a glioma patient whose treatment included an IDH1 peptide vaccine. The source is a man aged 35 to 55 with glioma.

The J gene is TRBJ2-2, the V gene TRBV30; D is uncertain. Germline V CDR1 and CDR2: GTSNPN, SVGIG (reference sequence). This CDR3 region has 16 residues. Trimming stripped 0 bases from V and 0 bases from J, with 11 bases between. CDR3 region: CAWSVPRPSNTGELFF. The CDR3 DNA sequence: TGTGCCTGGAGTGTCCCCCGACCATCGAACACCGGGGAGCTGTTTTTT.

The rearrangement links TRBV10-2 to TRBJ1-2; D unclear. The CDR3 has 13 residues. The V gene's germline CDR1 is WSHSY and CDR2 SAAADI. Trimming took 3 bases from V and 4 from J, leaving 9 bases between them. CDR3 sequence reads: CASSDSTVYGYTF. The CDR3, as DNA: TGCGCCAGCAGTGATAGTACGGTCTATGGCTACACCTTC.

This clone was detected once. The genes are TRBV7-9 and TRBJ2-2, with a tentative D call TRBD2 (6 bases). The V end lost 3 bases, the J end lost 2 bases, and 10 bases lay between the germline ends. The CDR3 contains 15 residues. Germline-derived CDR1 and CDR2 are SEHNR and FQNEAQ (reference sequence). CDR3 residues: CASSFKTRNTGELFF. DNA of the CDR3: TGTGCCAGCAGCTTTAAGACTAGAAACACCGGGGAGCTGTTTTTT.

This clone appeared a single time. The V gene is TRBV11-1, the J gene TRBJ2-2, with D possibly called TRBD1 or TRBD2 (5 bases each). In germline, CDR1 is SGHAT, CDR2 FQDESV (reference sequence). The CDR3 has 15 amino acids. Trimming removed 6 bases at V and 4 bases at J, with 15 bases between. CDR3 residues: CASRLGREGTGELFF. The CDR3 nucleotides read TGTGCCAGCAGGTTGGGACGGGAAGGCACCGGGGAGCTGTTTTTT.

This clone was detected only once. The rearrangement joins TRBV6-5 to TRBJ1-5; D gene unclear. V lost 5 bases and J 4 bases, leaving 12 bases between the germline ends. This CDR3 comprises 14 residues. Germline V gene lookup returns CDR1 MNHEY and CDR2 SVGAGI. CDR3 sequence (DNA): TGTGCCAGCAGTGGGAACGGGGAGAATCAGCCCCAGCATTTT. This encodes CASSGNGENQPQHF.

The chain recombines TRBV7-6 with TRBJ2-5; no firm D call. There are 13 residues in the CDR3. Germline V gene sequence: CDR1 SGHVS, CDR2 FNYEAQ. V lost 4 bases and J 7 bases, leaving 13 bases between the germline ends. DNA of the CDR3: TGTGCCAGCAGCTCCCCGCGGTTTGGGACCCAGTACTTC. Translated, it gives CASSSPRFGTQYF.

The chain is built from TRBV5-5 and TRBJ2-4, with 7 bases lining up with TRBD2. Germline V gives CDR1 SGHKS, CDR2 YYEKEE (reference sequence). The CDR3 length is 14 residues. V lost 1 base and J lost 12; bases outside the gene matches: 10. CDR3 region: CASSLRLAVENQYF. In DNA form, the CDR3 reads TGTGCCAGCAGCTTGAGGCTAGCGGTCGAGAATCAGTACTTC. The whole variable domain, remainder taken from reference TRBV5-5 and TRBJ2-4, is DAGVTQSPTHLIKTRGQQVTLRCSPISGHKSVSWYQQVLGQGPQFIFQYYEKEERGRGNFPDRFSARQFPNYSSELNVNALLLGDSALYLCASSLRLAVENQYFGAGTRLSVL.

The V gene is TRBV19, the J gene TRBJ1-5; 9 nucleotides line up with TRBD1. Germline V gene lookup returns CDR1 LNHDA and CDR2 SQIVND (reference sequence). The length of the CDR3 is 15 residues. Trimming took 7 bases from V and 6 from J; bases not matched to a gene: 10. CDR3 nucleotides: TGTGCCAGTATCGCCCCGGGACAGGGAGGTCAGCCCCAGCATTTT. It specifies CASIAPGQGGQPQHF.

The CDR3 DNA follows: TGTGCCAGCAGCTCTCTGCGGGGGGACGAGCAGTTCTTC. Amino acids: CASSSLRGDEQFF. This chain links TRBV6-5 with TRBJ2-1, with TRBD2 matching 8 bases. The V segment lost 6 bases and the J segment 10 bases; nucleotides outside the gene matches: 8. The CDR3 sequence is 13 residues long. Germline V gene data show CDR1 as MNHEY and CDR2 as SVGAGI.

The chain links TRBV29-1 to TRBJ2-7; 8 nucleotides agree with TRBD1. Unmatched junction bases numbered 14, after V lost 7 bases and J lost 6 bases. Germline V gene sequence: CDR1 SQVTM, CDR2 ANQGSEA. This CDR3 has 14 amino acids. The CDR3 sequence is CSARTGKDFGEQYF. In DNA, the CDR3 is TGCAGCGCCCGGACAGGGAAGGATTTTGGCGAGCAGTACTTC.

The chain uses TRBV7-9 and TRBJ2-5; D is unclear. The last part of the DNA fits TRBJ2-7 better; the J call may be wrong. The germline gives CDR1 SEHNR, CDR2 FQNEAQ (reference sequence). The CDR3 has 14 amino acids. CDR3 sequence (DNA): TGTGCCAGCAGCCCTCCACGTGGTTCCTACGAGCAGTACTTC. Translation: CASSPPRGSYEQYF.

Only a few counts were recorded for this clone. The J gene is TRBJ1-1, the V gene TRBV7-8; D is perhaps TRBD1 (6 bases). Trimming took 5 bases from V and 5 from J, leaving 18 bases between them. The CDR3 is made up of 15 amino acids. Germline lookup yields CDR1 SGHVS and CDR2 FQNEAQ. The CDR3 spells CASSQSSRGGTEAFF. The CDR3 DNA reads TGTGCCAGCAGCCAATCATCCAGGGGTGGGACTGAAGCTTTCTTT. Filled out from reference TRBV7-8 and TRBJ1-1, the complete variable domain reads GAGVSQSPRYKVAKRGQDVALRCDPISGHVSLFWYQQALGQGPEFLTYFQNEAQLDKSGLPSDRFFAERPEGSVSTLKIQRTQQEDSAVYLCASSQSSRGGTEAFFGQGTRLTVV.

This sequence joins TRBV5-5 and TRBJ2-7, with 9 bases lining up with TRBD1. There are 14 residues in the CDR3. The germline CDR1 and CDR2 sequences are SGHKS and YYEKEE (reference sequence). With V trimmed by 2 bases and J by 4 bases, 4 bases remained unmatched. The CDR3 reads CASSFGTGQYEQYF. The CDR3 DNA is TGTGCCAGCAGCTTCGGGACAGGGCAATACGAGCAGTACTTC.

This chain links TRBV27 with TRBJ1-4, with D tentatively TRBD1 (5 bases). The CDR3 covers 9 residues. CDR1 and CDR2 (germline): MNHEY, SMNVEV (reference sequence). Trimming cost V 11 bases and J 11 bases, with 9 bases left between them. Written as DNA, the CDR3 is TGTGCCGGGGCCTCCAAACTGTTTTTT. This sequence encodes CAGASKLFF.

This clone ranks as medium-sized. This rearrangement joins TRBV5-4 to TRBJ2-2, with 9 bases aligning to TRBD2. The CDR3 is 15 amino acids. Germline CDR1 reads SGHNT; CDR2 reads YYREEE (reference sequence). Trimming cost V 1 base and J 6 bases; bases outside gene matches: 4. For the CDR3, the DNA is TGTGCCAGCAGCTTGCGAATAGCGGGAGCCGGGGAGCTGTTTTTT. Amino acid sequence: CASSLRIAGAGELFF.

This chain links TRBV9 with TRBJ2-7; TRBD2 matches 7 bases. The CDR3 covers 15 residues. Germline V CDR1 and CDR2: SGDLS, YYNGEE. The J segment lost 2 bases and the V segment lost 4 bases, leaving 9 bases of the junction unmatched. CDR3 residues: CASSPRGGAAYEQYF. In nucleotides, the CDR3 is TGTGCCAGCAGCCCTCGGGGAGGGGCGGCCTACGAGCAGTACTTC. Full variable domain (rest looked up from reference TRBV9 and TRBJ2-7): DSGVTQTPKHLITATGQRVTLRCSPRSGDLSVYWYQQSLDQGLQFLIQYYNGEERAKGNILERFSAQQFPDLHSELNLSSLELGDSALYFCASSPRGGAAYEQYFGPGTRLTVT.

The chain joins TRBV7-3 to TRBJ2-1; perhaps TRBD1 as D (6 bases). The CDR3 totals 16 residues. Germline values: CDR1 SGHTA, CDR2 FQGTGA. V shed 3 bases and J shed 4 bases, with 16 bases lying between them. The DNA for the CDR3 is TGTGCCAGCAGCTTCATGGGGGCCAAAGAATACAATGAGCAGTTCTTC. This sequence encodes CASSFMGAKEYNEQFF.

The chain joins TRBV7-2 to TRBJ1-1; maybe TRBD1 (5 bases). The CDR3 is 15 amino acids. V lost 2 bases to trimming and J lost 9 bases, with 19 bases between them. From germline, CDR1 is SGHTA and CDR2 FQGNSA. The CDR3 nucleotides are TGTGCCAGCAGCTTAACCCAGACGGGGGGGATGAAAGCTTTCTTT. Translating gives CASSLTQTGGMKAFF.